The 3 T cell receptor beta chains below all came from one sample that was sequenced in a study of blood T cell repertoires in COVID-19. Repertoires were generated with immunoSEQ multiplex PCR, while TCRdb's copy carries only in-frame clones and drops some. This sample carries about 54,000 clones, about 89% of them seen once, and the ten largest clones take 7% to 8%. The sample taken for sequencing was peripheral blood. These receptors were collected from a woman aged 60 to 75 with active or convalescent COVID-19.

The count of this clone is one. The chain is built from TRBV30 and TRBJ2-1; D is possibly TRBD2 (5 bases). The CDR3 covers 14 residues. V lost 0 bases and J 2 bases, leaving 8 bases between the germline ends. CDR1 is GTSNPN, CDR2 SVGIG, per germline (reference sequence). The chain's CDR3 is CAWSVSSPYNEQFF. In DNA form, the CDR3 reads TGTGCCTGGAGTGTATCTAGCCCCTACAATGAGCAGTTCTTC.

The V and J genes are TRBV3-1 (or the pseudogene TRBV3-2) and TRBJ2-2; the D gene is possibly TRBD2 (6 bases). Germline V lookup: CDR1 LGHDT, CDR2 YNNKEL (reference sequence). Deletions cut 1 base from V and 2 bases from J, with 11 bases between. The CDR3 length is 16 residues. This CDR3 is CASSQGAGRNTGELFF. In DNA, the CDR3 is TGTGCCAGCAGCCAAGGGGCGGGGAGAAACACCGGGGAGCTGTTTTTT.

This clone was detected once. The J gene is TRBJ1-1, the V gene TRBV12-5; no definite D call. The CDR3 is 13 amino acids. Germline values: CDR1 LGHNT, CDR2 FRNRAP. V lost 6 bases and J 4 bases, leaving 12 bases between the germline ends. In DNA form, the CDR3 reads TGTGCTAGTGGGTCCGGGGTGAGCACTGAAGCTTTCTTT. Protein: CASGSGVSTEAFF.